The 6 T cell receptor beta chains below come from one sample, sequenced in a study of response to subunit inactivated influenza vaccine. TCRdb used MiXCR to reprocess the RT-PCR reads, holding one entry per CDR3 protein. Seen here are about 520,000 distinct CDR3 sequences, 6% to 9% observed once, and the top ten hold 13%. The sample here was PBMCs from blood, taken 23 months after vaccination. These receptors came from a man aged 45-69 years who received an inactivated influenza vaccine.

The gene calls are TRBV7-9 and TRBJ1-4; the D gene is possibly TRBD1 (5 bases). Trimming left V 5 bases short and J 2 bases short, with 9 bases between. CDR3 length: 14 amino acids. The V gene's germline CDR1 is SEHNR and CDR2 FQNEAQ (reference sequence). The CDR3 loop is CASSQGATNEKLFF. DNA of the CDR3: TGTGCCAGCAGCCAAGGGGCGACTAATGAAAAACTGTTTTTT.

The V gene is TRBV11-2, the J gene TRBJ2-2; D remains unclear. The germline V and J ends were trimmed by 6 bases and 7 bases, with 12 bases remaining between them. Per germline, CDR1 SGHAT and CDR2 FQNNGV. The CDR3 sequence is 13 residues long. CDR3 in DNA: TGTGCCAGCAGTTTTAGGGTGGGCGGGGAGCTGTTTTTT. Its protein is CASSFRVGGELFF.

This clonotype was found many times. The rearrangement links TRBV7-8 to TRBJ2-1, with a tentative D call TRBD2 (6 bases). V gave up 1 base and J gave up 16 bases, with 17 bases separating them. The CDR3 runs to 13 residues. The germline gives CDR1 SGHVS, CDR2 FQNEAQ. CDR3 residues: CASSLVERENPFF. The CDR3 region has the DNA TGTGCCAGCAGCTTAGTGGAACGGGAGAACCCCTTCTTC.

The chain employs TRBV3-1 and TRBJ2-1; D possibly corresponds to TRBD2 (6 bases). V lost 4 bases, J lost 2 bases, and 12 bases lay in between. Germline V gene sequence: CDR1 LGHDT, CDR2 YNNKEL (reference sequence). The CDR3 totals 15 residues. CDR3 nucleotide sequence: TGTGCCAGCAGCCTTCGACTAGACCCCTACAATGAGCAGTTCTTC. Protein product: CASSLRLDPYNEQFF.

This clonotype was observed a few times. The rearrangement uses TRBV18 and TRBJ2-3; D possibly uses TRBD1 or TRBD2 (5 bases each). Trimming cost V 4 bases and J 3 bases, with 17 bases left between them. The CDR3 contains 16 residues. Germline V gene data show CDR1 as KGHSH and CDR2 as LQKENI. CDR3 protein: CASSRNSGTNTDTQYF. The CDR3, as DNA: TGTGCCAGCTCACGAAACTCCGGGACCAATACAGATACGCAGTATTTT.

Comments on this clonotype: The junction departs from the called germline gene at one end, perhaps through a read error. This chain links TRBV9 with TRBJ2-7; 12 bases are shared with TRBD2. CDR1 is SGDLS, CDR2 YYNGEE, per germline. CDR3 length: 15 residues. The CDR3 region is CSSSRGLAGMYEQYF. As DNA, the CDR3 is TGTTCCAGCAGCCGCGGACTAGCGGGAATGTACGAGCAGTACTTC. Full variable domain (remainder filled in from reference TRBV9 and TRBJ2-7): DSGVTQTPKHLITATGQRVTLRCSPRSGDLSVYWYQQSLDQGLQFLIQYYNGEERAKGNILERFSAQQFPDLHSELNLSSLELGDSALYFCSSSRGLAGMYEQYFGPGTRLTVT.